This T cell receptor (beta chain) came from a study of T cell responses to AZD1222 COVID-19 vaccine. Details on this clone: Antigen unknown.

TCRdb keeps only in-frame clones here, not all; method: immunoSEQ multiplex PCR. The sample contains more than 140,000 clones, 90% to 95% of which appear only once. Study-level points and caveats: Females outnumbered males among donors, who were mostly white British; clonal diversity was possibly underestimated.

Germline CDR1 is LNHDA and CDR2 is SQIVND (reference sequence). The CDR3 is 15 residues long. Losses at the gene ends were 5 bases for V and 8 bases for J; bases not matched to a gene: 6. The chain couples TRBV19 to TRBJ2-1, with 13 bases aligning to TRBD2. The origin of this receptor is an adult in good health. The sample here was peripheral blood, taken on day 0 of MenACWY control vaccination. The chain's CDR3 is CASSRLAGGRDEQFF. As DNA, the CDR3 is TGTGCCAGTAGTCGACTAGCGGGAGGTAGGGATGAGCAGTTCTTC. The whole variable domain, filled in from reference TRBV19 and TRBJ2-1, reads DGGITQSPKYLFRKEGQNVTLSCEQNLNHDAMYWYRQDPGQGLRLIYYSQIVNDFQKGDIAEGYSVSREKKESFPLTVTSAQKNPTAFYLCASSRLAGGRDEQFFGPGTRLTVL.